This T cell receptor beta chain was retrieved from a study of CD8 T cells in ankylosing spondylitis (TCRdb year 2017). In the study overall: The study profiled T cell receptor beta repertoires in healthy donors and ankylosing spondylitis patients to find disease-linked TCR variants. The full study cohort comprised 25 ankylosing spondylitis patients and 110 or so healthy donors. Samples of peripheral blood were taken, and for ankylosing spondylitis patients, synovial fluid was collected as well. The study at large found these results: The disease-linked clones showed a CD8+ phenotype and occurred at relatively low frequencies in peripheral blood. A TCR beta motif made up of eight highly homologous amino acid variants appeared to be characteristic of blood from ankylosing spondylitis patients. Significant enrichment of the disease-linked clones was reported in matched synovial fluid samples from ankylosing spondylitis patients. Some motif variants had previously been reported in the synovial fluid and blood of reactive arthritis patients, which suggests shared mechanisms of disease initiation.

A remark on this clonotype: The antigen it recognizes is unknown. No much larger clonotype is one base removed from it; base qualities were not supplied.

Spanning cysteine to phenylalanine, the CDR3 consists of 15 amino acids. The retained sequence is limited to the CDR3, 45 bases, with the frame set at the first base. Deletion took 5 bases off V and 1 base off J, with a span of 13 bases between the germline ends. The sequencer listed for this sample is Illumina HiSeq 2500. TCR beta libraries were prepared by quantitative 5'-RACE with molecular barcodes. The paper's processing steps were these. Disease-linked TCR variants were identified with a new computational method built on a probabilistic model of VDJ rearrangement. Using fastp trimming at Q25 and MiXCR clonotype assembly, TCRdb reanalyzed the public sequencing data and kept in-frame beta chains. Rows merge per CDR3 protein into single entries with the most common DNA and genes. TCRdb assigned the V and J calls; the authors' analysis was not used. This sample has about 360,000 distinct CDR3 sequences in its table, and 20% to 25% of those were observed once. The ten largest clones capture less than 15% of the sample.

The sequence joins TRBV12-3 or TRBV12-4 to TRBJ2-3; the D segment could be TRBD1, given 8 matching bases. The TCR sequence derives from a male donor with ankylosing spondylitis or in good health (not recorded which). Specimen: blood, either unsorted or a sorted T cell fraction (not recorded which). For the CDR3, the sequence is CASSPTGGGTDTQYF. In nucleotides, the sequence is TGTGCCAGCAGTCCAACAGGGGGGGGCACAGATACGCAGTATTTT.